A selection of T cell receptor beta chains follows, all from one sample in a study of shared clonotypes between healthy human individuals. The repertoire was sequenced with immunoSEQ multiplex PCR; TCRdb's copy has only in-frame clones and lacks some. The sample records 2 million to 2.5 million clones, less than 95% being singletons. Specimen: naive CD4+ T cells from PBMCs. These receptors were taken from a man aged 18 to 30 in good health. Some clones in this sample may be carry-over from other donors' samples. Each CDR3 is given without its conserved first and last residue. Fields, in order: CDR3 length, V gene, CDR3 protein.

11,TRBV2,ASSGPGADTQY
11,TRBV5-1,ASSLAEEQTQY
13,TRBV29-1,SVRFRPGADYEQY
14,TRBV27,ASSFRGTPNTGELF
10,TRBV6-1,ASFRGGPQRY
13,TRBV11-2,ASSLGVDTKETQY
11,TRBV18,ASSSLRQDGYT
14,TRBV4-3,ASSHPGTGGNYGYT
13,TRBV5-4,ASSLGLAGINEQF
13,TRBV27,ASSFVRDRIYEQY
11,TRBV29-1,SVEGRGKYEQY
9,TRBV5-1,ASARTGELF